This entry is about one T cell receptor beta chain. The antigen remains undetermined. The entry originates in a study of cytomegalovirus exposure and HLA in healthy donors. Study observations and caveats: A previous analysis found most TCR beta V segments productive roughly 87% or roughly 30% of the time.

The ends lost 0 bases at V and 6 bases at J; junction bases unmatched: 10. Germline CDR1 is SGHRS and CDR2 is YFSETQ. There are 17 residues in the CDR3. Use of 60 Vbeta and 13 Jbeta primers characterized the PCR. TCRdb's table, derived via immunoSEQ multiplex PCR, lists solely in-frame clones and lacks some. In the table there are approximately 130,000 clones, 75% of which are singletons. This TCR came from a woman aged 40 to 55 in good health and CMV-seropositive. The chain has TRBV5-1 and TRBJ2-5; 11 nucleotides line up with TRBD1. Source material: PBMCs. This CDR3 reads CASSLARMGQGDKTQYF. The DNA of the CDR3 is TGCGCCAGCAGCTTGGCCAGAATGGGACAGGGGGACAAGACCCAGTACTTC.